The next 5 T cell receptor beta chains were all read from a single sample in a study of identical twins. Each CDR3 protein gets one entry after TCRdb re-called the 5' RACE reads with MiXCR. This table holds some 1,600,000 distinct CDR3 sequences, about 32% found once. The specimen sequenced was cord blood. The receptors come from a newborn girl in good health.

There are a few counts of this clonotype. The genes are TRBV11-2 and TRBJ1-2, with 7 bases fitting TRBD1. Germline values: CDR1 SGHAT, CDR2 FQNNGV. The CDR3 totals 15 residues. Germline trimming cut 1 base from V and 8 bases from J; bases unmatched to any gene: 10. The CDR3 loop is CASSLATRQGSGYTF. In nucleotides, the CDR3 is TGTGCCAGCAGCTTAGCCACGCGACAGGGTAGCGGCTACACCTTC.

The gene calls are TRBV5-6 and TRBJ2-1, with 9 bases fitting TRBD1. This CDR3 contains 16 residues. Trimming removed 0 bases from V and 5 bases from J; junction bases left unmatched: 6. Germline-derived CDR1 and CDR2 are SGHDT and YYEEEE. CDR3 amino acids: CASSLATGGYHNEQFF. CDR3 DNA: TGTGCCAGCAGCTTGGCGACAGGGGGTTATCACAATGAGCAGTTCTTC.

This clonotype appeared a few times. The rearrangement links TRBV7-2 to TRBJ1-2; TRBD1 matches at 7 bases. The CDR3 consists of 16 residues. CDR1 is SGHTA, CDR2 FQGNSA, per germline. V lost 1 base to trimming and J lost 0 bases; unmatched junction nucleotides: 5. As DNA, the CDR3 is TGTGCCAGCAGCTTAGAGGCCGGGACAGCTAACTATGGCTACACCTTC. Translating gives CASSLEAGTANYGYTF.

CDR3 amino acids: CASSYWGVPNEKLFF. The CDR3 nucleotides are TGTGCCAGCAGTTACTGGGGGGTCCCTAATGAAAAACTGTTTTTT. The chain uses TRBV6-6 and TRBJ1-4, with a tentative D call TRBD1 (5 bases). CDR1 is MNHNY, CDR2 SVGAGI, per germline (reference sequence). CDR3 size: 15 residues. Trimming cost V 1 base and J 3 bases, with 9 bases left between them.

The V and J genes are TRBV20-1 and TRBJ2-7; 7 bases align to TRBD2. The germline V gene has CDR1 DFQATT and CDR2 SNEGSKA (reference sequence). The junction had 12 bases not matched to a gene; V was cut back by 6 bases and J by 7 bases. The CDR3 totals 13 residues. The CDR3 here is CSASRAGYDEQYF. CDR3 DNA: TGCAGTGCCAGTAGAGCGGGGTATGATGAGCAGTACTTC.